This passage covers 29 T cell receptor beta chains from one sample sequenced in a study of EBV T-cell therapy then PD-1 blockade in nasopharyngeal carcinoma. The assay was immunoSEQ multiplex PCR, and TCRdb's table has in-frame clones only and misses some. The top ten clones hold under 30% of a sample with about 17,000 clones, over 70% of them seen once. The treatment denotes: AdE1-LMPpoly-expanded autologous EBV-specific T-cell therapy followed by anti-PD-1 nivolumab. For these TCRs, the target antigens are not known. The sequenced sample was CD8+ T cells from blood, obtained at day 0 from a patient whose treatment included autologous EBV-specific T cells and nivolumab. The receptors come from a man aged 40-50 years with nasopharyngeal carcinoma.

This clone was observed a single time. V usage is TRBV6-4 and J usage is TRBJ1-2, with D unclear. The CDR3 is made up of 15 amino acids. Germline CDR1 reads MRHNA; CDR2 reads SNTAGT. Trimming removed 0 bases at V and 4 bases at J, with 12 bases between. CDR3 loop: CASSDSGEGVYGYTF. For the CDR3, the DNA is TGTGCCAGCAGTGACTCGGGCGAGGGAGTCTATGGCTACACCTTC.

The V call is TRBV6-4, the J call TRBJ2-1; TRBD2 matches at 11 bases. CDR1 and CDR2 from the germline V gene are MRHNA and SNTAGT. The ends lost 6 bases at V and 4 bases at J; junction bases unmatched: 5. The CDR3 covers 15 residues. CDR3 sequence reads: CASSLLAGDYNEQFF. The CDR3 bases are TGTGCCAGCAGCCTACTAGCGGGAGATTACAATGAGCAGTTCTTC.

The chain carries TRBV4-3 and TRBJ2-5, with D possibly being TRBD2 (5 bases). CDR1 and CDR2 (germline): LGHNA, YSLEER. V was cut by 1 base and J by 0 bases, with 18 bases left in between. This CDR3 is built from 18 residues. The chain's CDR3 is CASSQAVAGSDYQETQYF. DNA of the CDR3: TGCGCCAGCAGCCAAGCTGTTGCGGGCAGCGATTACCAAGAGACCCAGTACTTC.

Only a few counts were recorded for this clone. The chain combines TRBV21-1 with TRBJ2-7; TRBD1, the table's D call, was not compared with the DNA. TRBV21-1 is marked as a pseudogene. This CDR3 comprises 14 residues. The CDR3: CASSKKTGGAEQYF. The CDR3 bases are TGTGCCAGCAGCAAAAAAACAGGGGGCGCCGAGCAGTACTTC.

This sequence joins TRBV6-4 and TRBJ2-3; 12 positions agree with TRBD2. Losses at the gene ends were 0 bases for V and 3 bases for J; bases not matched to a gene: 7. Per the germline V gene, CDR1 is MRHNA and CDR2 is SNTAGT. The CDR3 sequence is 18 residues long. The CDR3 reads CASSDSGASGGGTDTQYF. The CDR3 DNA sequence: TGTGCCAGCAGTGACTCAGGCGCTAGCGGGGGGGGAACAGATACGCAGTATTTT.

The CDR3 sequence is CASSDAGGTDTQYF. The CDR3 DNA reads as TGTGCCAGCAGTGATGCGGGGGGCACAGATACGCAGTATTTT. The chain carries TRBV6-4 and TRBJ2-3; 7 bases align to TRBD2. This CDR3 region has 14 residues. Germline trimming cut 3 bases from V and 1 base from J; bases unmatched to any gene: 1. The germline V gene encodes CDR1 MRHNA and CDR2 SNTAGT.

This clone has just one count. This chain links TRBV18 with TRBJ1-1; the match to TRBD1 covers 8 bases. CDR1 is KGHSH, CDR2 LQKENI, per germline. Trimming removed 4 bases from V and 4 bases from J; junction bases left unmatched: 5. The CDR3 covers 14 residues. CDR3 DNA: TGTGCCAGCTCACGGACAGGGTTGTCCACTGAAGCTTTCTTT. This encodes CASSRTGLSTEAFF.

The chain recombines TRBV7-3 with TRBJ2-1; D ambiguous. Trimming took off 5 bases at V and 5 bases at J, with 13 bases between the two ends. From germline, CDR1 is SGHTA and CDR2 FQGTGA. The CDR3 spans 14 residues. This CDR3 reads CASSRPGRDNEQFF. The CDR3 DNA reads TGTGCCAGCAGCCGCCCCGGCCGGGACAATGAGCAGTTCTTC.

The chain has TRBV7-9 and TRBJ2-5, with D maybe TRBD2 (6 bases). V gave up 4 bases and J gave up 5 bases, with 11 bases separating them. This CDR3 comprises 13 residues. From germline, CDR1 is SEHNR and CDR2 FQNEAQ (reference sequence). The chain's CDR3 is CASSSEGGETQYF. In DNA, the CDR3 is TGTGCCAGCAGCTCCGAAGGAGGGGAGACCCAGTACTTC.

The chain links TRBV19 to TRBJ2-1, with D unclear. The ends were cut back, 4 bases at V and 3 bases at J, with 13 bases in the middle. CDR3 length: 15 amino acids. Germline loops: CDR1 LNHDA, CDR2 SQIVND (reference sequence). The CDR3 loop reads CASSTATNLYNEQFF. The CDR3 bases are TGTGCCAGTAGTACGGCGACGAACCTCTACAATGAGCAGTTCTTC.

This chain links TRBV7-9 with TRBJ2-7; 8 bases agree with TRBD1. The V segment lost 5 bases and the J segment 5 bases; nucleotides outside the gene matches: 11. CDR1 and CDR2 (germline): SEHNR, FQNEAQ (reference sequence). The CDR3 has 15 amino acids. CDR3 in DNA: TGTGCCAGCAGCAGGACAGGGTTTAAGTGGAACGAGCAGTACTTC. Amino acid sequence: CASSRTGFKWNEQYF.

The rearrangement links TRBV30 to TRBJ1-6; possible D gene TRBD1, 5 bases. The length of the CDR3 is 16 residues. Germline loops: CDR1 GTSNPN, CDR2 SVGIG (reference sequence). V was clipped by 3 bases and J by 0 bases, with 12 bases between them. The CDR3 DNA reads TGTGCCTGGAGAAAGGACATGAGCTCCTATAATTCACCCCTCCACTTT. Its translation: CAWRKDMSSYNSPLHF. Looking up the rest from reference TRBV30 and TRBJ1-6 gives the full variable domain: SQTIHQWPATLVQPVGSPLSLECTVEGTSNPNLYWYRQAAGRGLQLLFYSVGIGQISSEVPQNLSASRPQDRQFILSSKKLLLSDSGFYLCAWRKDMSSYNSPLHFGNGTRLTVT.

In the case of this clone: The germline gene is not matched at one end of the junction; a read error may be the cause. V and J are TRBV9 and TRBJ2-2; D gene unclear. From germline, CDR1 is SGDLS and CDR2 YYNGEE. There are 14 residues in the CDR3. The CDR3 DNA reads TGTGCCAGCAGCCGAGATGGGAACACCGAGGAGCTGTTTTTT. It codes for CASSRDGNTEELFF.

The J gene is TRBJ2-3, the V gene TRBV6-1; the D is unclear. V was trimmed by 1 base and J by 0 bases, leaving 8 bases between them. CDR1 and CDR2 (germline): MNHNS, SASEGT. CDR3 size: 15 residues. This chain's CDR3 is CASSEGGYSTDTQYF. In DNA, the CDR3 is TGTGCCAGCAGTGAAGGGGGATATAGCACAGATACGCAGTATTTT.

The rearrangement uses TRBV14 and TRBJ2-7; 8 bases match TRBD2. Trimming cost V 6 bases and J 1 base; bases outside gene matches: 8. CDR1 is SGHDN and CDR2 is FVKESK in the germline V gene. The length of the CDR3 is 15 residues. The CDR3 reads CASRDTSGSSYEQYF. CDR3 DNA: TGTGCCAGCAGGGATACTAGCGGCTCTTCCTACGAGCAGTACTTC.

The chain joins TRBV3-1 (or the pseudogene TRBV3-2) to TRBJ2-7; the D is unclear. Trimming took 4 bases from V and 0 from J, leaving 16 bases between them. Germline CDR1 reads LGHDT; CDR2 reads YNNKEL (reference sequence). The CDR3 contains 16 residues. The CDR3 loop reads CASSPVLGYPSYEQYF. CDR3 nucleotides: TGTGCCAGCAGCCCCGTGTTGGGCTACCCCTCCTACGAGCAGTACTTC.

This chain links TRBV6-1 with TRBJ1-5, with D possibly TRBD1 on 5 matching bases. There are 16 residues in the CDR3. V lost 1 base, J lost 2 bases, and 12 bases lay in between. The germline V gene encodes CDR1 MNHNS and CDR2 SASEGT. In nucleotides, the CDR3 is TGTGCCAGCAGTGAAGAAGAGGGAGGGGGCAATCAGCCCCAGCATTTT. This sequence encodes CASSEEEGGGNQPQHF.

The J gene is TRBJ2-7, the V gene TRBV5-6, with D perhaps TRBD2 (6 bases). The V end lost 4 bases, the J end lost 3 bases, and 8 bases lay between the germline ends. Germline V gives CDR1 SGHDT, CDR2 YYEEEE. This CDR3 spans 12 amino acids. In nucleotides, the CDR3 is TGTGCCAGCAGCCCGGGGGACTACGAGCAGTACTTC. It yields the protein CASSPGDYEQYF.

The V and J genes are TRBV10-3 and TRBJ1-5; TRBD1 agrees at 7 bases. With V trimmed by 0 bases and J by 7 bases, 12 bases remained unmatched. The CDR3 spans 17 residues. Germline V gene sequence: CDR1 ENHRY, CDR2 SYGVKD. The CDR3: CAISESLLQGPGQPQHF. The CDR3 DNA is TGTGCCATCAGTGAGTCGTTATTACAGGGGCCCGGGCAGCCCCAGCATTTT.

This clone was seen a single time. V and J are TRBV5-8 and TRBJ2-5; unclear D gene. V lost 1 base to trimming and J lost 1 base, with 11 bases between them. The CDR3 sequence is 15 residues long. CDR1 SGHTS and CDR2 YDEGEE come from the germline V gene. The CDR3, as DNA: TGTGCCAGCAGCTTGACTCCTTTTCTCCAAGAGACCCAGTACTTC. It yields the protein CASSLTPFLQETQYF.

CDR3 amino acids: CASSEKTGGYTEAFF. The CDR3, as DNA: TGCGCCAGCAGCGAGAAAACAGGGGGGTACACTGAAGCTTTCTTT. The chain carries TRBV5-1 and TRBJ1-1; the match to TRBD1 covers 8 bases. Trimming removed 4 bases from V and 3 bases from J; junction bases left unmatched: 8. The CDR3 covers 15 residues. In germline, CDR1 is SGHRS, CDR2 YFSETQ.

DNA for the CDR3: TGTGCCAGCAGTAGGAGGGGGGGCCCCTACAATGAGCAGTTCTTC. Protein product: CASSRRGGPYNEQFF. This chain joins TRBV27 and TRBJ2-1, with D possibly TRBD2 on 7 matching bases. CDR3 length: 15 amino acids. Germline V lookup: CDR1 MNHEY, CDR2 SMNVEV (reference sequence). V shed 5 bases and J shed 2 bases, with 13 bases lying between them.

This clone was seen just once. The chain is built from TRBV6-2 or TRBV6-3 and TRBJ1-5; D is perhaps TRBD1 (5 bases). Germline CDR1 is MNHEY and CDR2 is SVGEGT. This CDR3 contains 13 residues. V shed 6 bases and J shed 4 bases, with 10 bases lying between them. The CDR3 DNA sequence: TGTGCCAGCAGCACGACAGAAAATCAGCCCCAGCATTTT. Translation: CASSTTENQPQHF.

This CDR3 is CAISELGTGVTGELFF. DNA of the CDR3: TGTGCCATCAGTGAATTGGGCACAGGGGTCACCGGGGAGCTGTTTTTT. The V and J genes are TRBV10-3 and TRBJ2-2; 7 bases align to TRBD1. After removal of 3 bases from V and 4 bases from J, the junction contained 8 bases not matched to a gene. CDR3 length: 16 residues. Germline V gene sequence: CDR1 ENHRY, CDR2 SYGVKD.

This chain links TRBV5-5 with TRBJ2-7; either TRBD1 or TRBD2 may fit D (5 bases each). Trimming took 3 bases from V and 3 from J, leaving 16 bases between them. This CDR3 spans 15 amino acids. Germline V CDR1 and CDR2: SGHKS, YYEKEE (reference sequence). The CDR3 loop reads CASSWGDRNLYEQYF. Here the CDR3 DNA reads TGTGCCAGCAGCTGGGGAGACAGAAACCTCTACGAGCAGTACTTC. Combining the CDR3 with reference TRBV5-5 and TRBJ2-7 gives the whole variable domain DAGVTQSPTHLIKTRGQQVTLRCSPISGHKSVSWYQQVLGQGPQFIFQYYEKEERGRGNFPDRFSARQFPNYSSELNVNALLLGDSALYLCASSWGDRNLYEQYFGPGTRLTVT.

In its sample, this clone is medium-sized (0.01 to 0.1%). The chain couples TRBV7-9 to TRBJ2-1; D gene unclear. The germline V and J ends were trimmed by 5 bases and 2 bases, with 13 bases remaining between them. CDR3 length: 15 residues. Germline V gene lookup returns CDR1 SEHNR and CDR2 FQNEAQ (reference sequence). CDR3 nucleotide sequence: TGTGCCAGCAGCCCCAAGTACAGAGCCTACAATGAGCAGTTCTTC. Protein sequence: CASSPKYRAYNEQFF.

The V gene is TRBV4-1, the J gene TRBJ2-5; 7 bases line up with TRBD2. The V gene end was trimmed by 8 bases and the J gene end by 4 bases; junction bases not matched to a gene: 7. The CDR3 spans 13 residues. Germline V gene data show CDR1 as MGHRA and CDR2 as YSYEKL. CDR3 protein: CASSMGGGETQYF. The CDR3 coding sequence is TGCGCCAGCTCTATGGGGGGGGGAGAGACCCAGTACTTC.

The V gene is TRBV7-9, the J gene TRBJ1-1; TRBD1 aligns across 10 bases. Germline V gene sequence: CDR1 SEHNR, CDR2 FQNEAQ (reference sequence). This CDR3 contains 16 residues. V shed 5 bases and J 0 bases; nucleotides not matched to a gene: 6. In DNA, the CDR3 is TGTGCCAGCAGCCCGGGACAGGGGCGGATGAACACTGAAGCTTTCTTT. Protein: CASSPGQGRMNTEAFF.

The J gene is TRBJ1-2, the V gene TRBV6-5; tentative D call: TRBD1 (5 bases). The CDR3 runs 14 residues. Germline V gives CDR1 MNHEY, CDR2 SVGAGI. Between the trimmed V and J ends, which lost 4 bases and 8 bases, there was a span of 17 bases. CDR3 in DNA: TGTGCCAGCAGTTCCCAGGGCGGCGGGGAGGGCTACACCTTC. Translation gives CASSSQGGGEGYTF.